The 28 T cell receptor beta chains listed next were all sequenced from one sample in a study of blood T cell repertoires in COVID-19. Repertoires were generated with immunoSEQ multiplex PCR, while TCRdb's copy carries only in-frame clones and drops some. The repertoire holds about 220,000 clones, with 75% to 90% as singletons. Sequenced: peripheral blood. These receptors were collected from a woman in her twenties or thirties who had recovered from COVID-19.

V and J are TRBV6-2 or TRBV6-3 and TRBJ2-5; 9 bases agree with TRBD1. Germline CDR1 MNHEY, CDR2 SVGEGT. V lost 5 bases and J lost 2; bases outside the gene matches: 6. CDR3 size: 15 residues. DNA for the CDR3: TGTGCCAGCAGTAACCGGGACAGGGATCAAGAGACCCAGTACTTC. Amino acid sequence: CASSNRDRDQETQYF.

The CDR3 region is CASSEGHYTEAFF. The DNA for the CDR3 is TGTGCCAGCAGCGAGGGACATTACACTGAAGCTTTCTTT. V usage is TRBV7-3 and J usage is TRBJ1-1; TRBD1 is a possible D gene (6 bases). Germline values: CDR1 SGHTA, CDR2 FQGTGA. The CDR3 runs 13 residues. Between the trimmed V and J ends, which lost 5 bases and 3 bases, there was a span of 10 bases.

The V and J genes are TRBV7-9 and TRBJ1-2; TRBD1 agrees at 7 bases. V dropped 1 base and J dropped 6; count of bases not matched to a gene: 8. Germline V gene data show CDR1 as SEHNR and CDR2 as FQNEAQ (reference sequence). The CDR3 loop spans 15 amino acids. CDR3 DNA sequence: TGTGCCAGCAGCTTAGGCCTAGACAGGGCAGATGGCTACACCTTC. Amino acid sequence: CASSLGLDRADGYTF. The whole variable domain, filled in from reference TRBV7-9 and TRBJ1-2, reads DTGVSQNPRHKITKRGQNVTFRCDPISEHNRLYWYRQTLGQGPEFLTYFQNEAQLEKSRLLSDRFSAERPKGSFSTLEIQRTEQGDSAMYLCASSLGLDRADGYTFGSGTRLTVV.

The chain uses TRBV27 and TRBJ1-2; D not certain. CDR3 size: 16 residues. Germline CDR1 and CDR2: MNHEY and SMNVEV (reference sequence). V gave up 3 bases and J gave up 0 bases, with 14 bases separating them. Here the CDR3 reads CASSFVAGTANYGYTF. The CDR3 coding sequence is TGTGCCAGCAGTTTCGTAGCGGGCACAGCTAACTATGGCTACACCTTC.

The rearrangement joins TRBV5-1 to TRBJ2-5; TRBD1 aligns across 12 bases. CDR3 size: 15 residues. Germline CDR1 SGHRS, CDR2 YFSETQ. V gave up 3 bases and J gave up 5 bases; unmatched junction bases: 5. In DNA form, the CDR3 reads TGCGCCAGCAGCTACGGGACAGGGGGCGCGGAGACCCAGTACTTC. Its translation: CASSYGTGGAETQYF.

The chain uses TRBV18 and TRBJ2-3; the D is unclear. Germline V lookup: CDR1 KGHSH, CDR2 LQKENI. The CDR3 consists of 13 residues. Between the trimmed V and J ends, which lost 2 bases and 1 base, there was a span of 4 bases. Here the CDR3 DNA reads TGTGCCAGCTCACCAACAGGCACAGATACGCAGTATTTT. Its protein is CASSPTGTDTQYF.

The chain is built from TRBV5-6 and TRBJ1-2, with D unresolved. The ends were cut back, 4 bases at V and 0 bases at J, with 7 bases in the middle. Per germline, CDR1 SGHDT and CDR2 YYEEEE. CDR3 length: 13 amino acids. CDR3 region: CASSGQPNYGYTF. In DNA, the CDR3 is TGTGCCAGCAGCGGGCAACCTAACTATGGCTACACCTTC. Supplemented by reference TRBV5-6 and TRBJ1-2, the full variable domain reads DAGVTQSPTHLIKTRGQQVTLRCSPKSGHDTVSWYQQALGQGPQFIFQYYEEEERQRGNFPDRFSGHQFPNYSSELNVNALLLGDSALYLCASSGQPNYGYTFGSGTRLTVV.

This chain connects TRBV7-3 to TRBJ2-5, with a possible D match to TRBD2 (6 bases). The V and J ends lost 8 bases and 3 bases respectively, with 19 bases between them. Germline V gene data show CDR1 as SGHTA and CDR2 as FQGTGA. This CDR3 spans 15 amino acids. The CDR3 here is CASARAGFGKETQYF. CDR3 DNA sequence: TGTGCCAGCGCCCGGGCGGGGTTCGGGAAAGAGACCCAGTACTTC.

The table lists this clone with a few counts. This chain uses TRBV2 with TRBJ2-2; the match to TRBD1 covers 8 bases. V shed 5 bases, J shed 6 bases, and the junction held 14 bases outside the gene matches. Germline V gene data show CDR1 as SNHLY and CDR2 as FYNNEI. The CDR3 runs to 17 residues. Here the CDR3 reads CASSPRQGSSKSGELFF. The CDR3 bases are TGTGCCAGCAGTCCAAGACAGGGGTCCTCAAAGTCCGGGGAGCTGTTTTTT.

In the case of this clone: One end of the junction does not line up with germline, which may come from a read error. V and J are TRBV2 and TRBJ2-3; 9 bases align to TRBD2. Per germline, CDR1 SNHLY and CDR2 FYNNEI. This CDR3 region has 16 residues. The CDR3 sequence: CASTELLAGPTDTQYF. Here the CDR3 DNA reads TGTGCCAGCACTGAACTTCTAGCGGGGCCCACAGATACGCAGTATTTT.

The rearrangement links TRBV7-3 to TRBJ2-1; no reliable D call. CDR1 and CDR2 from the germline V gene are SGHTA and FQGTGA. This CDR3 spans 16 amino acids. V was trimmed by 1 base and J by 0 bases, leaving 10 bases between them. CDR3 in amino acids: CASSLIAGSSYNEQFF. CDR3 nucleotides: TGTGCCAGCAGCTTAATCGCAGGCAGCTCCTACAATGAGCAGTTCTTC.

The chain combines TRBV9 with TRBJ2-1; 7 bases are shared with TRBD2. The V gene's germline CDR1 is SGDLS and CDR2 YYNGEE. V lost 4 bases, J lost 8 bases, and 18 bases stayed unmatched. The CDR3 is 17 amino acids. CDR3 sequence reads: CASSPRLFGGEVDEQFF. CDR3 DNA: TGTGCCAGCAGCCCCAGGCTGTTTGGGGGGGAAGTAGATGAGCAGTTCTTC.

The chain joins TRBV7-6 to TRBJ2-1; 9 positions match TRBD2. Germline V gene data show CDR1 as SGHVS and CDR2 as FNYEAQ. The CDR3 has 16 amino acids. The V and J ends lost 1 base and 9 bases, in that order; junction bases with no gene match: 10. The CDR3 loop is CASSLESGLATGEQFF. As DNA, the CDR3 is TGTGCCAGCAGCTTAGAGTCCGGACTAGCGACCGGTGAGCAGTTCTTC.

DNA for the CDR3: TGTGCCAGCAGCGAGCAAACAGGGGGTACAGCTTTCTTT. Protein: CASSEQTGGTAFF. The J gene is TRBJ1-1, the V gene TRBV2, with 8 bases that match TRBD1. Germline CDR1 is SNHLY and CDR2 is FYNNEI. V gave up 6 bases and J gave up 10 bases; unmatched junction bases: 10. CDR3 length: 13 residues.

This clone is a singleton in its sample. The J gene is TRBJ1-3, the V gene TRBV9; the D gene is possibly TRBD1 (5 bases). Germline V gene data show CDR1 as SGDLS and CDR2 as YYNGEE. V was clipped by 2 bases and J by 4 bases, with 13 bases between them. The CDR3 consists of 15 residues. CDR3 amino acids: CASSVSQGSGNTIYF. CDR3 bases: TGTGCCAGCAGCGTCAGTCAGGGATCGGGAAACACCATATATTTT.

CDR3 coding DNA: TGTGCTAGTGGTTTGGTCGGCCGATTCTCGGGACAGACGAACACCGGGGAGCTGTTTTTT. It specifies CASGLVGRFSGQTNTGELFF. The V call is TRBV12-5, the J call TRBJ2-2; 7 nucleotides line up with TRBD1. The trim removed 0 bases at V and 0 bases at J, leaving 13 bases unmatched. The CDR3 extends over 20 amino acids. From germline, CDR1 is LGHNT and CDR2 FRNRAP.

J is TRBJ2-5 and V is TRBV9, with D possibly matching TRBD2 (6 bases). The germline gives CDR1 SGDLS, CDR2 YYNGEE. This CDR3 has 15 amino acids. V was pared by 3 bases and J by 4 bases, with 16 bases between. CDR3 coding DNA: TGTGCCAGCAGCGACGGGGGAGGTTCTTTAGAGACCCAGTACTTC. Its translation is CASSDGGGSLETQYF.

The V gene is TRBV5-1, the J gene TRBJ2-5; possible D gene TRBD1, 6 bases. Trimming removed 4 bases from V and 1 base from J, with 14 bases in between. In germline, CDR1 is SGHRS, CDR2 YFSETQ. The CDR3 spans 15 residues. As DNA, the CDR3 is TGCGCCAGCAGCACTCTTGGGACACTCCAAGAGACCCAGTACTTC. Translating gives CASSTLGTLQETQYF.

The chain couples TRBV28 to TRBJ1-5; D unresolved. Germline CDR1 MDHEN, CDR2 SYDVKM. Trimming pared 3 bases from V and 2 bases from J, leaving 5 bases between. The CDR3 covers 13 residues. The chain's CDR3 is CASSLPGNQPQHF. CDR3 nucleotides: TGTGCCAGCAGTTTGCCGGGCAATCAGCCCCAGCATTTT.

V is TRBV4-2 and J is TRBJ2-1, with 7 bases fitting TRBD2. V trimming: 0 bases; J trimming: 10 bases; junction bases outside the gene matches: 9. The germline gives CDR1 LGHNA, CDR2 YNFKEQ. The CDR3 runs to 15 residues. The DNA for the CDR3 is TGTGCCAGCAGCCAAGAGATCGGGTGGCGGGAGGAGCAGTTCTTC. Amino acid sequence: CASSQEIGWREEQFF.

Here the CDR3 DNA reads TGTGCCAGCCTGGGGCAGACGAATTCACCCCTCCACTTT. This encodes CASLGQTNSPLHF. The chain uses TRBV19 and TRBJ1-6, with TRBD1 as a possible D gene (5 bases). Trimming shortened V by 9 bases and J by 7 bases, and 13 bases separated the two germline ends. The CDR3 extends over 13 amino acids. CDR1 and CDR2 (germline): LNHDA, SQIVND (reference sequence).

This rearrangement joins TRBV12-3 or TRBV12-4 to TRBJ1-2, with D possibly being TRBD1 (5 bases). V was clipped by 5 bases and J by 5 bases, with 9 bases between them. This CDR3 spans 12 amino acids. The CDR3 nucleotides are TGTGCCAGCAGTCGGGACTCGTATGGCTACACCTTC. Translated, it gives CASSRDSYGYTF.

CDR3 DNA sequence: TGTGCCAGCAGCTCAGGGGGGACCGGGGAGCTGTTTTTT. It translates to CASSSGGTGELFF. The chain is built from TRBV5-4 and TRBJ2-2; D may be TRBD1 (7 bases). V lost 3 bases and J 5 bases, leaving 8 bases between the germline ends. The CDR3 is 13 amino acids. Germline loops: CDR1 SGHNT, CDR2 YYREEE (reference sequence).

The chain is built from TRBV7-2 and TRBJ2-7; 9 nucleotides agree with TRBD1. This CDR3 comprises 15 residues. Germline trimming cut 1 base from V and 5 bases from J; bases unmatched to any gene: 6. In germline, CDR1 is SGHTA, CDR2 FQGNSA. The CDR3, as DNA: TGTGCCAGCAGCTTAGACGGGACAGGGTTGAACGAGCAGTACTTC. Protein: CASSLDGTGLNEQYF.

V and J are TRBV7-2 and TRBJ2-7; TRBD2 is a possible D gene (6 bases). CDR1 is SGHTA, CDR2 FQGNSA, per germline. The CDR3 spans 17 residues. V lost 4 bases to trimming and J lost 4 bases, with 23 bases between them. The CDR3 here is CASSYRASRMGGYEQYF. CDR3 nucleotides: TGTGCCAGCAGCTACCGGGCCTCACGAATGGGGGGTTACGAGCAGTACTTC.

This chain uses TRBV11-1 with TRBJ2-3; the D gene is possibly TRBD1 (5 bases). The V gene lost 5 bases and the J gene lost 0 bases, with 9 bases spanning the gap. Germline assignment: CDR1 SGHAT and CDR2 FQDESV (reference sequence). The CDR3 length is 14 residues. The CDR3 spells CASSPPGSTDTQYF. The CDR3 nucleotides are TGTGCCAGCAGCCCCCCAGGGAGCACAGATACGCAGTATTTT.

This clone has just one count. V and J are TRBV10-2 and TRBJ1-4; the D is unclear. The CDR3 length is 16 residues. Germline CDR1 WSHSY, CDR2 SAAADI. V was trimmed by 1 base and J by 0 bases, leaving 9 bases between them. The CDR3 loop reads CASSEFSGATNEKLFF. Here the CDR3 DNA reads TGCGCCAGCAGTGAGTTCTCAGGTGCAACTAATGAAAAACTGTTTTTT.

This clone was found a few times. The gene calls are TRBV3-1 (or the pseudogene TRBV3-2) and TRBJ1-5, with 9 bases identical to TRBD1. The ends lost 4 bases at V and 2 bases at J; junction bases unmatched: 0. The CDR3 consists of 14 residues. Germline-derived CDR1 and CDR2 are LGHDT and YNNKEL (reference sequence). The chain's CDR3 is CASSRTGGNQPQHF. In nucleotides, the CDR3 is TGTGCCAGCAGCCGGACAGGGGGCAATCAGCCCCAGCATTTT.